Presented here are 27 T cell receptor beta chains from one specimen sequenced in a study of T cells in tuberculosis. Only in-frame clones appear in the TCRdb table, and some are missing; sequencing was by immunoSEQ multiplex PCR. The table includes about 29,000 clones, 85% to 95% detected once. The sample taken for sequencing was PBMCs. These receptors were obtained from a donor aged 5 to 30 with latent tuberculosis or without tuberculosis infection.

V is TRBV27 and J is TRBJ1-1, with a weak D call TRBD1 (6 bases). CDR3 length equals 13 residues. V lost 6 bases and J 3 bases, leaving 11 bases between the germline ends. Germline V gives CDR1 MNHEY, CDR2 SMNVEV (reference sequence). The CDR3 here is CASRAQGYTEAFF. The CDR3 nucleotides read TGTGCCAGCAGAGCACAGGGTTACACTGAAGCTTTCTTT.

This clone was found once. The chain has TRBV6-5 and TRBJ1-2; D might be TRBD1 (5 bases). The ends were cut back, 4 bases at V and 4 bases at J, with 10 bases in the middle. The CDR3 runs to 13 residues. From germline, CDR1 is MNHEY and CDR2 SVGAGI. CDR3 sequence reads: CASSWGRAYGYTF. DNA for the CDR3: TGTGCCAGCAGTTGGGGCAGGGCCTATGGCTACACCTTC.

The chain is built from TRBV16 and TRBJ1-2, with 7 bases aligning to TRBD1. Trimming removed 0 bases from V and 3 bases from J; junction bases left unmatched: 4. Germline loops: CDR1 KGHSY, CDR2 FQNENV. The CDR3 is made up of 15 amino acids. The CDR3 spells CASSQSGRGYYGYTF. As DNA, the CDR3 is TGTGCCAGCAGCCAATCGGGCAGGGGGTACTATGGCTACACCTTC.

Here the CDR3 reads CASSPRGQGSGANVLTF. CDR3 nucleotide sequence: TGTGCCAGCAGCCCTAGAGGACAGGGGTCCGGGGCCAACGTCCTGACTTTC. The chain carries TRBV7-9 and TRBJ2-6; 9 positions match TRBD1. This CDR3 is 17 amino acids long. The junction had 9 bases not matched to a gene; V was cut back by 5 bases and J by 4 bases. The germline V gene has CDR1 SEHNR and CDR2 FQNEAQ (reference sequence).

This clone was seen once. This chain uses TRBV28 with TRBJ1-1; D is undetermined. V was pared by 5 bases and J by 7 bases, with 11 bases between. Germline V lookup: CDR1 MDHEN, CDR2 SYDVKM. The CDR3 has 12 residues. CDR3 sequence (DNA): TGTGCCAGCAGTCCTGAAACATATGAAGCTTTCTTT. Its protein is CASSPETYEAFF. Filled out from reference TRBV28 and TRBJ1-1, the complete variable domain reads DVKVTQSSRYLVKRTGEKVFLECVQDMDHENMFWYRQDPGLGLRLIYFSYDVKMKEKGDIPEGYSVSREKKERFSLILESASTNQTSMYLCASSPETYEAFFGQGTRLTVV.

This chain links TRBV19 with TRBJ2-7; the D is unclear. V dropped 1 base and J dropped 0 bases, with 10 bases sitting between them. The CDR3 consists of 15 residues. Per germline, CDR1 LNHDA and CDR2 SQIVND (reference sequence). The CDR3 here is CASSIGSARSYEQYF. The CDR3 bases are TGTGCCAGTAGTATAGGGAGCGCGCGCTCCTACGAGCAGTACTTC.

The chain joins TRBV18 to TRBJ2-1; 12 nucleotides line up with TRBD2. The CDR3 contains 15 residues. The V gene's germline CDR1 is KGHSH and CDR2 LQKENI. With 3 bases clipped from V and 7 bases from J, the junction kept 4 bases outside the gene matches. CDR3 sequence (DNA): TGTGCCAGCTCACCGACTAGCGGGAGTAAGAATGAGCAGTTCTTC. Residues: CASSPTSGSKNEQFF.

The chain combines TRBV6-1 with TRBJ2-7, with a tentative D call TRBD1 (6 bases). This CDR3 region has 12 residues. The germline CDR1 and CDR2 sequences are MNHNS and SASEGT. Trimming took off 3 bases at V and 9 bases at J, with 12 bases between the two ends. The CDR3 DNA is TGTGCCAGCAGTGACAACAGGGTCGGGCAGTACTTC. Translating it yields CASSDNRVGQYF.

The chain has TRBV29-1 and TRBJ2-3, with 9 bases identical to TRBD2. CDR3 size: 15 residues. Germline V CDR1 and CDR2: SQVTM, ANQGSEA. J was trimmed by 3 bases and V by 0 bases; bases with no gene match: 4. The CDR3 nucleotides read TGCAGCGTTGAAGAACACACTAGCGGGACAGATACGCAGTATTTT. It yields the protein CSVEEHTSGTDTQYF.

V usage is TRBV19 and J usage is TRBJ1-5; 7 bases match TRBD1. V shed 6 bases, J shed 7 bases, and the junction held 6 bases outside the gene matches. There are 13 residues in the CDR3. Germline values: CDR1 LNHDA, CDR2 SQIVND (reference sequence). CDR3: CASSGTEGQPQHF. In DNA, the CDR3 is TGTGCCAGTAGCGGGACAGAAGGGCAGCCCCAGCATTTT.

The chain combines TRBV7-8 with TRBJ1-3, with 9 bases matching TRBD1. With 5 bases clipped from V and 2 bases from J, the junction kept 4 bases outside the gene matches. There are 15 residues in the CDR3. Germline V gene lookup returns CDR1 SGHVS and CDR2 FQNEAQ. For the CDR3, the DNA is TGTGCCAGCAGCCCACAGGGGGCTACTGGAAACACCATATATTTT. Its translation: CASSPQGATGNTIYF.

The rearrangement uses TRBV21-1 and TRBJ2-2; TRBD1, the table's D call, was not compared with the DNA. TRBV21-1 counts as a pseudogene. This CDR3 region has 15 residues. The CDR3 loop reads CASSSRDRESGELFF. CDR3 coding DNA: TGTGCCAGCAGCTCCCGGGACAGGGAATCCGGGGAGCTGTTTTTT.

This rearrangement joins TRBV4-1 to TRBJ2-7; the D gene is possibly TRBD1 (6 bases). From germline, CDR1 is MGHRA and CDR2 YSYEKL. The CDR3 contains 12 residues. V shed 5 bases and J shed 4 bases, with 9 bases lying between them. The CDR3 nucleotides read TGCGCCAGCAGCGCAACAGGGTACGAGCAGTACTTC. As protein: CASSATGYEQYF.

As DNA, the CDR3 is TGTGCCAGCAGCAAGACAGGGACTAGCGGACAAGAGACCCAGTACTTC. Translating gives CASSKTGTSGQETQYF. The genes are TRBV7-2 and TRBJ2-5; TRBD2 matches 11 bases. V gave up 5 bases and J gave up 2 bases; unmatched junction bases: 7. The germline V gene has CDR1 SGHTA and CDR2 FQGNSA. This CDR3 spans 16 amino acids. The full variable domain, completed using reference TRBV7-2 and TRBJ2-5, is GAGVSQSPSNKVTEKGKDVELRCDPISGHTALYWYRQSLGQGLEFLIYFQGNSAPDKSGLPSDRFSAERTGGSVSTLTIQRTQQEDSAVYLCASSKTGTSGQETQYFGPGTRLLVL.

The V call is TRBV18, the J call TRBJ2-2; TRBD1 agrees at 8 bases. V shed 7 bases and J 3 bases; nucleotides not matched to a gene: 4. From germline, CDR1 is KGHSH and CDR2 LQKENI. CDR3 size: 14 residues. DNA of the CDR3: TGTGCCAGCTTAGGACAGGGAGACACCGGGGAGCTGTTTTTT. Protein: CASLGQGDTGELFF. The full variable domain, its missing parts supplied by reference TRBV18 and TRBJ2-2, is NAGVMQNPRHLVRRRGQEARLRCSPMKGHSHVYWYRQLPEEGLKFMVYLQKENIIDESGMPKERFSAEFPKEGPSILRIQQVVRGDSAAYFCASLGQGDTGELFFGEGSRLTVL.

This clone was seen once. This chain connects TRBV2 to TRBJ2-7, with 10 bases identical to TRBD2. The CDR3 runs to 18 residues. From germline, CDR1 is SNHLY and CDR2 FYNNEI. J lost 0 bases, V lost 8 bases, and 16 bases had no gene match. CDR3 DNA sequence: TGTGCCAGCGCAATCGCAAGCGGGAGGGCCTCCCTCTCCTACGAGCAGTACTTC. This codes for CASAIASGRASLSYEQYF.

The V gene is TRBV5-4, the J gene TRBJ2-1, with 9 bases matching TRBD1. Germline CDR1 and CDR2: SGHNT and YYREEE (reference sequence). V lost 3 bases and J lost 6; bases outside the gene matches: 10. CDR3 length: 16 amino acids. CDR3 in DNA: TGTGCCAGCAGCTCCATGGGACAGGGTGACGTCAATGAGCAGTTCTTC. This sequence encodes CASSSMGQGDVNEQFF.

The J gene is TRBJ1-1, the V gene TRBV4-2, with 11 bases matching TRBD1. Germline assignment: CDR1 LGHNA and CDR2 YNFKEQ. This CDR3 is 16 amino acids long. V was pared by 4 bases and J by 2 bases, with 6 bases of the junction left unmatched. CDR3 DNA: TGTGCCAGCAGCCCCGGGACAGGGGGGGGAAACACTGAAGCTTTCTTT. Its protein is CASSPGTGGGNTEAFF.

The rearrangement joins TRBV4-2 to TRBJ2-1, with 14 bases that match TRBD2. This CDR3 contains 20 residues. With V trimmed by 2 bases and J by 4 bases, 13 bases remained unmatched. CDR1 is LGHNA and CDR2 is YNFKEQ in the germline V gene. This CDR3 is CASSQKILTSGRAGYNEQFF. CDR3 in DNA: TGTGCCAGCAGCCAAAAAATTTTGACTAGCGGGAGGGCAGGATACAATGAGCAGTTCTTC.

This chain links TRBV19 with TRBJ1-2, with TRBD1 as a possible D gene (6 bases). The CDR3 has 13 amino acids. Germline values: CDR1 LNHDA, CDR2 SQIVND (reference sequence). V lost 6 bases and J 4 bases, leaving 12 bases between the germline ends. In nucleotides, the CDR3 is TGTGCCAGTAGCGCTACAGGGACCTATGGCTACACCTTC. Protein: CASSATGTYGYTF.

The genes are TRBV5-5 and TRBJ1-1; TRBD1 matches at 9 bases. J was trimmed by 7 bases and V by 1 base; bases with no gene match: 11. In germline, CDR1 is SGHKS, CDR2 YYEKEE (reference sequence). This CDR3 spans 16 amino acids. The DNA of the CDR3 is TGTGCCAGCAGCTTGAGCCCCGGGACAGGGTCCTTTGAAGCTTTCTTT. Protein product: CASSLSPGTGSFEAFF.

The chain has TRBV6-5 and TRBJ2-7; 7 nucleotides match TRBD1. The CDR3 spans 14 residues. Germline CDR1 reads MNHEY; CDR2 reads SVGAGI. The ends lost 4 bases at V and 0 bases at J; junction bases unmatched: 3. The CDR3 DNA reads TGTGCCAGCAGTTTGGACAGGAGCTCCTACGAGCAGTACTTC. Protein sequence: CASSLDRSSYEQYF.

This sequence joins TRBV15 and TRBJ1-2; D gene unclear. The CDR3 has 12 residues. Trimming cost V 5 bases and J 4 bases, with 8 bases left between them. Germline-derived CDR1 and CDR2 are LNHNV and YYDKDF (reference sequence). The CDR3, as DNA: TGTGCCACCAGCGTAGACACCTATGGCTACACCTTC. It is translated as CATSVDTYGYTF.

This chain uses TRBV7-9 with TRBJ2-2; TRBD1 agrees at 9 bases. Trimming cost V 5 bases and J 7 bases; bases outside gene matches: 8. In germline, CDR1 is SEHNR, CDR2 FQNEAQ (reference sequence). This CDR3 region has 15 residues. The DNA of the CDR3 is TGTGCCAGCAGCACCAGACAGGGGGGAGTCGGGGAGCTGTTTTTT. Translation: CASSTRQGGVGELFF.

CDR3 residues: CSVDKRGHSTDTQYF. CDR3 nucleotides: TGCAGCGTTGACAAGCGGGGGCATAGCACAGATACGCAGTATTTT. The chain combines TRBV29-1 with TRBJ2-3; 8 bases map to TRBD2. J was trimmed by 0 bases and V by 3 bases; bases with no gene match: 5. The CDR3 spans 15 residues. In germline, CDR1 is SQVTM, CDR2 ANQGSEA.

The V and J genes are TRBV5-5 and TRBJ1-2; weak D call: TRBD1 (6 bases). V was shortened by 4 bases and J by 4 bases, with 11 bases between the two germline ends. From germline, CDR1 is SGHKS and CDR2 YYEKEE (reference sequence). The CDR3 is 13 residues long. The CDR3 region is CASSTRGRYGYTF. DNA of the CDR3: TGTGCCAGCAGCACCAGGGGCCGCTATGGCTACACCTTC.

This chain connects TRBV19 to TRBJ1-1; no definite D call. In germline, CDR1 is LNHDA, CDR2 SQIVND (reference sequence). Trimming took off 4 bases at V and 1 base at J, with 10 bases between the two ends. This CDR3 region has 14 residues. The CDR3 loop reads CASSKRRGNTEAFF. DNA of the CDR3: TGTGCCAGTAGTAAACGCCGAGGGAACACTGAAGCTTTCTTT.